The T cell receptor (beta chain) described here comes from a study of T cells in Graves' hyperthyroidism and ophthalmopathy. Overall study results and limits: Among clonotypes expanded in thyroid above 0.001, most were also found in blood. Ophthalmopathy, as predicted by the model, came a median roughly 6.5 months after the prediction.

TCR beta CDR3 sequences were amplified from RNA transcripts. HTBI primers were employed in a first-round RT-PCR of the TCR CDR3. A single record per CDR3 protein comes from TCRdb applying MiXCR to the multiplex PCR reads. The table lists 500,000 to 750,000 distinct CDR3 sequences, 13% to 15% of them singletons. Germline V gives CDR1 MNHNS, CDR2 SASEGT. The CDR3 has 14 residues. V was clipped by 5 bases and J by 5 bases; unmatched bases: 5. In this sample, this clonotype turned up many times. Its matching antigen is unknown. A patient was excluded if there was uncontrolled infection, other autoimmune disease, pregnancy or lactation.

The sample was blood. The chain couples TRBV6-1 to TRBJ1-1; TRBD1 agrees at 10 bases. This TCR was recovered from a young woman with Graves' ophthalmopathy. The CDR3 protein is CASSSRTGGTEAFF. CDR3 sequence (DNA): TGTGCCAGCAGTTCACGGACAGGGGGGACTGAAGCTTTCTTT.